This T cell receptor (beta chain) was profiled in a study of blood T cells in healthy people across ages. Study-wide context: Per two T cells, template switching captured roughly one barcoded beta molecule.

The germline V gene encodes CDR1 SGHAT and CDR2 FQNNGV. CDR3 size: 14 residues. Trimming left V 5 bases short and J 3 bases short, with 13 bases between. Sample-barcoded 5' priming and a J-beta primer mix drove a second PCR of about 7 to 11 cycles. TCRdb recomputed calls from the 5' RACE reads with MiXCR, one row per CDR3 protein. The repertoire holds 1 million or so distinct CDR3 sequences, 35% to 50% seen once, with approximately 20% in the top ten. This clonotype was sampled from a woman aged 55-69 years in good health. V gene TRBV11-2 combines with J gene TRBJ1-1; D not resolved. Sequenced: blood. In DNA, the CDR3 is TGTGCCAGCAGCCCCACCTTTGTGCACACTGAAGCTTTCTTT. Translated, it gives CASSPTFVHTEAFF.